A selection of T cell receptor beta chains follows, all from one sample in a study of blood T cell repertoires in COVID-19. Generated by immunoSEQ multiplex PCR, the TCRdb table keeps only in-frame clones and is missing some. The sample yields some 270,000 clones, approximately 88% seen once. Sequencing was done on a sample of peripheral blood. Receptors originate from a man in his forties or fifties with acute or convalescent COVID-19. CDR3s include the opening cysteine and the closing phenylalanine or tryptophan. D genes are given only for firm matches. Clone size is given for some rows only: seen once, a few or many times, or a class if the clone is expanded.

size	V	D	J	DNA	CDR3
few	TRBV4-1	.	TRBJ1-5	TGCGCCAGCAGCCCGGGCGGGGGCTATAGCAATCAGCCCCAGCATTTT	CASSPGGGYSNQPQHF
.	TRBV3-1/TRBV3-2	.	TRBJ2-5	TGTGCCAGCAGCCAGGTGGGGGCCGGGTCAGAGACCCAGTACTTC	CASSQVGAGSETQYF
.	TRBV12-3/TRBV12-4	.	TRBJ1-1	TGTGCCAGCAGTTTATCCCAGACTTTCTTT	CASSLSQTFF
.	TRBV5-4	.	TRBJ1-1	TGTGCCAGCAGCGCCTTCCAGGGAGGGGAAGCTTTCTTT	CASSAFQGGEAFF
.	TRBV6-1	TRBD2	TRBJ2-5	TGTGCCAGCAGTGAGGGACTAGCGAGAAAGACCCAGTACTTC	CASSEGLARKTQYF
.	TRBV15	.	TRBJ2-3	TGTGCCACCAGCAGAGATGTCGACCGGGCAGATACGCAGTATTTT	CATSRDVDRADTQYF
.	TRBV27	.	TRBJ1-5	TGTGCCAGCAGTTTAAACACGTACGAACCCCAGCATTTT	CASSLNTYEPQHF
.	TRBV18	TRBD1	TRBJ2-3	TGTGCCAGCTCACTTCGACAGGGCCCAGATACGCAGTATTTT	CASSLRQGPDTQYF
.	TRBV7-2	.	TRBJ1-1	TGTGCCAGCAGCTTACAGGGCTTGAACACTGAAGCTTTCTTT	CASSLQGLNTEAFF
.	TRBV9	TRBD1	TRBJ1-3	TGTGCCAGCAGCGCGGGACAGGAGAACTCTGGAAACACCATATATTTT	CASSAGQENSGNTIYF
.	TRBV15	TRBD1	TRBJ1-3	TGTGCCACCAGCAGAGCAAAGACAGGGAAGGTGGACACCATATATTTT	CATSRAKTGKVDTIYF
.	TRBV27	TRBD1	TRBJ1-2	TGTGCCAGCAGTCCAGGGGGCCCATACTATGGCTACACCTTC	CASSPGGPYYGYTF
.	TRBV10-1	TRBD1	TRBJ2-2	TGCGCCAGCAGTGAGTCAAGGACAGGGTTAACCGGGGAGCTGTTTTTT	CASSESRTGLTGELFF
.	TRBV3-1/TRBV3-2	.	TRBJ2-5	TGTGCCAGCAGATCGGCCGGAGGACAAGAGACCCAGTACTTC	CASRSAGGQETQYF
.	TRBV4-2	TRBD1	TRBJ1-2	TGTGCCAGCAGCCGACGGATCCAGGACAGGGGGTCTGGCTACACCTTC	CASSRRIQDRGSGYTF
.	TRBV30	.	TRBJ2-5	TGTGCCTGGAGTGTTGGGCGGGGAAACCAAGAGACCCAGTACTTC	CAWSVGRGNQETQYF
.	TRBV5-1	TRBD1	TRBJ1-1	TGCGCCAGCAGCTTGGGTGGGACAGGGGGCACTGAAGCTTTCTTT	CASSLGGTGGTEAFF
.	TRBV13	.	TRBJ2-1	TGTGCCAGCACCGACCCGGACACTTACAATGAGCAGTTCTTC	CASTDPDTYNEQFF
.	TRBV5-1	TRBD1	TRBJ2-3	TGCGCCAGCAACCCCGGGACAGGGTGGGCAGATACGCAGTATTTT	CASNPGTGWADTQYF
.	TRBV7-8	TRBD1	TRBJ1-4	TGTGCCAGCAGCTTTCAGGGGGTTAATGAAAAACTGTTTTTT	CASSFQGVNEKLFF
.	TRBV7-2	TRBD2	TRBJ2-7	TGTGCCAGCAGCTCATACGGCGGGGGGGGGCGGAACGAGCAGTACTTC	CASSSYGGGGRNEQYF
.	TRBV12-5	TRBD1	TRBJ1-2	TGTGCTAGTGGTCTGGCGGACAGGGGGTCATATGGCTACACCTTC	CASGLADRGSYGYTF
.	TRBV18	TRBD1	TRBJ1-2	TGTGCCAGCTCACCGCCGGGACAGGGGGCGTATGGCTACACCTTC	CASSPPGQGAYGYTF
.	TRBV4-1	.	TRBJ1-2	TGCGCCAGCAGCCAAGATCTAAGTTTGGCAGGCTATGGCTACACCTTC	CASSQDLSLAGYGYTF
.	TRBV6-5	.	TRBJ2-7	TGTGCCAGCAGTTCTTGGACAGTCTACGAGCAGTACTTC	CASSSWTVYEQYF
.	TRBV3-1/TRBV3-2	.	TRBJ2-2	TGTGCCAGCAGCCAAGACGGAGAGGGGGATAGCGGGGAGCTGTTTTTT	CASSQDGEGDSGELFF
.	TRBV5-4	.	TRBJ1-1	TGTGCCAGCAGCCGTGGGCGCGCTGAAGCTTTCTTT	CASSRGRAEAFF
.	TRBV3-1/TRBV3-2	.	TRBJ1-1	TGTGCCAGCAGCCCGGGCGGGGCAGGAACGGGTGAAGCTTTCTTT	CASSPGGAGTGEAFF
.	TRBV5-1	TRBD1	TRBJ2-7	TGCGCCAGCAGCTTCGGGACAGCCTACTACGAGCAGTACTTC	CASSFGTAYYEQYF
.	TRBV4-1	TRBD1	TRBJ1-4	TGCGCCAGCAGCCAAACCCGGGACAGCTGGGGAAAACTGTTTTTT	CASSQTRDSWGKLFF
.	TRBV7-8	TRBD2	TRBJ2-1	TGTGCCAGCAGCTTGACTAGCGGGGGCAATGAGCAGTTCTTC	CASSLTSGGNEQFF
.	TRBV19	.	TRBJ2-7	TGTGCCAGTAGTATAGTAGCCAGGGGTGACTCCTACGAGCAGTACTTC	CASSIVARGDSYEQYF
few	TRBV7-9	.	TRBJ1-1	TGTGCCAGCAGCTTAGCGGCGAACACTGAAGCTTTCTTT	CASSLAANTEAFF
.	TRBV9	.	TRBJ2-5	TGTGCCAGCAGCGTAGCCCCCACGGGACAAGAGACCCAGTACTTC	CASSVAPTGQETQYF
.	TRBV6-5	.	TRBJ1-1	TGTGCCAGCAGTTTGTCGGACAGGAACACTGAAGCTTTCTTT	CASSLSDRNTEAFF
.	TRBV18	.	TRBJ2-7	TGTGCCAGCTCACCAGATCCAGGGAATGCCGAGCAGTACTTC	CASSPDPGNAEQYF
.	TRBV5-5	.	TRBJ1-1	TGTGCCAGCAGCTGGGTACCGGGTTTGAACACTGAAGCTTTCTTT	CASSWVPGLNTEAFF
.	TRBV27	TRBD1	TRBJ1-2	TGTGCCAGCAGTCCCCGACAGGGGGAAGTCTATGGCTACACCTTC	CASSPRQGEVYGYTF
.	TRBV5-1	.	TRBJ1-3	TGCGCCAGCAGCACCGCCGTACAGGGCTCTGGAAACACCATATATTTT	CASSTAVQGSGNTIYF
.	TRBV5-1	TRBD2	TRBJ2-2	TGCGCCAGCAGCTTGGTGGGGACTAGCGGGGGCCAGAACACCGGGGAGCTGTTTTTT	CASSLVGTSGGQNTGELFF
.	TRBV19	.	TRBJ1-5	TGTGCCAGTAGAGAGGGAGGAGGCTATCAGCCCCAGCATTTT	CASREGGGYQPQHF
.	TRBV3-1/TRBV3-2	TRBD1	TRBJ1-6	TGTGCCAGCAGCCGCCCGACAGGGTGGGGGAATTCACCCCTCCACTTT	CASSRPTGWGNSPLHF
.	TRBV4-1	TRBD2	TRBJ2-2	TGCGCCAGCAGTGGGGCAATAGCGGGGGTAAACACCGGGGAGCTGTTTTTT	CASSGAIAGVNTGELFF
.	TRBV27	.	TRBJ1-2	TGTGCCAGCAGAGAGGATCCCAACTATGGCTACACCTTC	CASREDPNYGYTF
.	TRBV4-2	TRBD2	TRBJ2-1	TGTGCCAGCAGCCAAGATCTCTTTCCTAGCGGGGGCTCCTACAATGAGCAGTTCTTC	CASSQDLFPSGGSYNEQFF
.	TRBV7-9	.	TRBJ2-5	TGTGCCAGCGGTGGCGGGGTTCGAGAGACCCAGTACTTC	CASGGGVRETQYF
.	TRBV27	.	TRBJ1-2	TGTGCCAGCAGTTTATCGGCCCCCAGGGGAGACTCTAACTATGGCTACACCTTC	CASSLSAPRGDSNYGYTF
.	TRBV5-4	.	TRBJ1-2	TGTGCCAGCAGCTTGGCCTTCTTGGCGACACCGGGCTACACCTTC	CASSLAFLATPGYTF
.	TRBV10-3	.	TRBJ2-1	TGTGCCATCAGTGGGGAACAGGGCAATTACAATGAGCAGTTCTTC	CAISGEQGNYNEQFF
.	TRBV10-1	TRBD1	TRBJ2-2	TGCGCCAGCAGTGAGTCCGGGACAGGGTTTACCGGGGAGCTGTTTTTT	CASSESGTGFTGELFF
.	TRBV19	.	TRBJ1-2	TGTGCCAGTAAAGGCCCCCCCGGGACACTCTATGGCTACACCTTC	CASKGPPGTLYGYTF
.	TRBV29-1	TRBD1	TRBJ1-1	TGCAGCGTCGGCGACAGGGTGAACACTGAAGCTTTCTTT	CSVGDRVNTEAFF
.	TRBV6-5	TRBD1	TRBJ2-7	TGTGCCAGCAGTTACTCGGGACAGGGGTGGACCTACGAGCAGTACTTC	CASSYSGQGWTYEQYF
.	TRBV19	TRBD1	TRBJ1-6	TGTGCCAGTAGTATAGAGGGGACAGGGCATTCACCCCTCCACTTT	CASSIEGTGHSPLHF
.	TRBV5-1	.	TRBJ2-1	TGCGCCAGCAGCGATAGGGGGGGTGAGCAGTTCTTC	CASSDRGGEQFF
.	TRBV27	.	TRBJ1-6	TGTGCCAGCACCTCAGGGAATTCACCCCTCCACTTT	CASTSGNSPLHF
.	TRBV20-1	.	TRBJ2-1	TGCAGTGCTACCGGCGGCAATGAGCAGTTCTTC	CSATGGNEQFF
few	TRBV7-6	TRBD2	TRBJ2-6	TGTGCCAGCGGGACTAGATACTCTGGGGCCAACGTCCTGACTTTC	CASGTRYSGANVLTF
medium-sized	TRBV7-8	.	TRBJ2-5	TGTGCCAGTTGGGGGGACGCCTCGCCAGAGACCCAGTACTTC	CASWGDASPETQYF